The 2 T cell receptor beta chains listed next were all sequenced from one sample in a study of blood T cells in healthy people across ages. A second PCR, run for 7 to 11 cycles, used a sample-barcoded 5' primer plus a J-beta primer mix. TCRdb recomputed calls from the 5' RACE reads with MiXCR, one row per CDR3 protein. The table lists some 1.5 million distinct CDR3 sequences, about 28% of them singletons, with about 7.7% in the top ten. Sequenced: blood. The receptor set was obtained from a woman aged 25 to 39 in good health.

This clonotype was seen a few times. This chain links TRBV12-3 or TRBV12-4 with TRBJ1-1; 8 nucleotides agree with TRBD1. The length of the CDR3 is 13 residues. V was pared by 6 bases and J by 7 bases, with 7 bases of the junction left unmatched. CDR3 DNA sequence: TGTGCCAGCAGGCAGGACAGGGCGGGTGAAGCTTTCTTT. It specifies CASRQDRAGEAFF.

CDR3 amino acids: CASNLSGEGEQFF. The CDR3 coding sequence is TGTGCCAGCAACCTATCGGGGGAGGGTGAGCAGTTCTTC. The V and J genes are TRBV7-2 and TRBJ2-1; 7 bases align to TRBD2. Losses at the gene ends were 7 bases for V and 9 bases for J; bases not matched to a gene: 9. Germline loops: CDR1 SGHTA, CDR2 FQGNSA. This CDR3 is built from 13 residues.